The 30 T cell receptor beta chains in this list originate from one sample, sequenced in a study of T cell responses to AZD1222 COVID-19 vaccine. Here immunoSEQ multiplex PCR was the method, and the copy in TCRdb shows in-frame clones only, minus some. The sample yields over 75,000 clones, about nine tenths seen once. This material consisted of peripheral blood, taken on day 0 of AZD1222 vaccination. Source of these receptors: an adult in good health.

This clone has a single count. V and J are TRBV4-1 and TRBJ1-1, with 7 bases lining up with TRBD1. From germline, CDR1 is MGHRA and CDR2 YSYEKL. V shed 3 bases and J 5 bases; nucleotides not matched to a gene: 9. This CDR3 has 15 amino acids. The chain's CDR3 is CASSHQGGFWTEAFF. Written as DNA, the CDR3 is TGCGCCAGCAGCCACCAGGGGGGATTTTGGACTGAAGCTTTCTTT.

This clone appeared a single time. The V gene is TRBV24-1, the J gene TRBJ2-5; 10 positions match TRBD2. The CDR3 runs 15 residues. CDR1 and CDR2 from the germline V gene are KGHDR and SFDVKD. J was trimmed by 4 bases and V by 8 bases; bases with no gene match: 9. CDR3 in DNA: TGTGCCACCATTAAACATAGCGGGAGGAGAGAGACCCAGTACTTC. Translating it yields CATIKHSGRRETQYF.

This clone was detected only a few times. The chain combines TRBV19 with TRBJ2-3, with 16 nucleotides matching TRBD2. The V segment lost 6 bases and the J segment 4 bases; nucleotides outside the gene matches: 13. Looked up from germline, CDR1 is LNHDA and CDR2 is SQIVND (reference sequence). The CDR3 covers 19 residues. The CDR3 DNA reads TGTGCCAGTAGACCCGGGGGGGGACTAGCGGGAGGGCCGGCAGATACGCAGTATTTT. Amino acid sequence: CASRPGGGLAGGPADTQYF.

The chain uses TRBV4-3 and TRBJ1-1; D is unclear. This CDR3 contains 14 residues. Germline V gene lookup returns CDR1 LGHNA and CDR2 YSLEER. Trimming left V 4 bases short and J 4 bases short, with 13 bases between. This chain's CDR3 is CASSPSGWTTEAFF. The CDR3 nucleotides are TGCGCCAGCAGCCCTTCGGGTTGGACCACTGAAGCTTTCTTT.

V usage is TRBV6-5 and J usage is TRBJ2-3, with TRBD1 identical over 7 bases. This CDR3 is 15 amino acids long. V lost 5 bases, J lost 2 bases, and 7 bases stayed unmatched. Germline V CDR1 and CDR2: MNHEY, SVGAGI. The CDR3 here is CASSQYRGFTDTQYF. The CDR3 nucleotides read TGTGCCAGCAGTCAATACAGGGGATTCACAGATACGCAGTATTTT.

The genes are TRBV7-2 and TRBJ2-7; 7 nucleotides align to TRBD2. J was trimmed by 0 bases and V by 4 bases; bases with no gene match: 3. Germline V gives CDR1 SGHTA, CDR2 FQGNSA. This CDR3 has 14 residues. Here the CDR3 reads CASSSGLTSYEQYF. In DNA form, the CDR3 reads TGTGCCAGCAGCTCGGGACTAACCTCCTACGAGCAGTACTTC.

A single count supports this clone. The V and J genes are TRBV19 and TRBJ1-5; tentatively, D is TRBD1 (5 bases). The V gene lost 7 bases and the J gene lost 4 bases, with 14 bases spanning the gap. The CDR3 consists of 14 residues. From germline, CDR1 is LNHDA and CDR2 SQIVND (reference sequence). CDR3 amino acids: CASTRPDINQPQHF. The CDR3 region has the DNA TGTGCCAGTACCCGTCCGGACATTAATCAGCCCCAGCATTTT. Using reference TRBV19 and TRBJ1-5 for the parts outside the CDR3, the full variable domain is DGGITQSPKYLFRKEGQNVTLSCEQNLNHDAMYWYRQDPGQGLRLIYYSQIVNDFQKGDIAEGYSVSREKKESFPLTVTSAQKNPTAFYLCASTRPDINQPQHFGDGTRLSIL.

This chain uses TRBV30 with TRBJ1-3, with D maybe TRBD1 (6 bases). Trimming cost V 4 bases and J 2 bases, with 15 bases left between them. The CDR3 length is 15 residues. Looked up from germline, CDR1 is GTSNPN and CDR2 is SVGIG (reference sequence). CDR3 in DNA: TGTGCCTGGAACATGAAACCAGGGGCTGGAAACACCATATATTTT. Residues: CAWNMKPGAGNTIYF.

This chain joins TRBV9 and TRBJ1-2; TRBD1 might be the D (5 bases). CDR3 length: 15 amino acids. Between the trimmed V and J ends, which lost 4 bases and 10 bases, there was a span of 23 bases. Germline V gene lookup returns CDR1 SGDLS and CDR2 YYNGEE. CDR3: CASSRSAGSKSDYTF. The CDR3 nucleotides are TGTGCCAGCAGCCGATCAGCAGGGTCAAAATCCGACTACACCTTC.

The V gene is TRBV5-8, the J gene TRBJ1-1; D is ambiguous. The CDR3 spans 12 residues. In germline, CDR1 is SGHTS, CDR2 YDEGEE. V was pared by 4 bases and J by 3 bases, with 7 bases between. The CDR3 sequence is CASSLRYTEAFF. For the CDR3, the DNA is TGTGCCAGCAGCCTAAGGTACACTGAAGCTTTCTTT.

This clone was picked up one time. The chain uses TRBV7-9 and TRBJ1-4; unclear D gene. Germline V gene sequence: CDR1 SEHNR, CDR2 FQNEAQ (reference sequence). The V gene lost 1 base and the J gene lost 10 bases, with 4 bases spanning the gap. CDR3 length equals 11 residues. Here the CDR3 reads CASSLGGKLFF. In DNA form, the CDR3 reads TGTGCCAGCAGCTTAGGTGGAAAACTGTTTTTT.

The chain carries TRBV27 and TRBJ1-6; tentative D call: TRBD1 (5 bases). The V gene lost 2 bases and the J gene lost 0 bases, with 5 bases spanning the gap. Germline CDR1 reads MNHEY; CDR2 reads SMNVEV (reference sequence). The CDR3 totals 15 residues. The CDR3 loop reads CASSLGGSYNSPLHF. The DNA of the CDR3 is TGTGCCAGCAGTTTAGGGGGCTCCTATAATTCACCCCTCCACTTT.

V and J are TRBV21-1 and TRBJ1-5; the D call of TRBD1 is as the table states it, not checked on the DNA. TRBV21-1 is designated a pseudogene. The CDR3 runs to 16 residues. For the CDR3, the DNA is TGTGCCAGCAGCAAAACCCTGGGCCTTAGCAATCAGCCCCAGCATTTT. It codes for CASSKTLGLSNQPQHF.

This chain links TRBV2 with TRBJ2-7; 11 bases line up with TRBD1. Germline V gives CDR1 SNHLY, CDR2 FYNNEI. The trim removed 7 bases at V and 5 bases at J, leaving 10 bases unmatched. The CDR3 is made up of 15 amino acids. The CDR3 protein is CASTPTGTGGDEQYF. CDR3 DNA sequence: TGTGCCAGCACCCCCACCGGGACAGGGGGAGACGAGCAGTACTTC.

This clone appeared a single time. The CDR3 here is CASSQRVYGYTF. In nucleotides, the CDR3 is TGTGCCAGCAGCCAAAGGGTGTATGGCTACACCTTC. V gene TRBV3-1 (or the pseudogene TRBV3-2) combines with J gene TRBJ1-2; no definite D call. Trimming took off 2 bases at V and 5 bases at J, with 6 bases between the two ends. The CDR3 contains 12 residues. Germline V lookup: CDR1 LGHDT, CDR2 YNNKEL (reference sequence).

The V and J genes are TRBV27 and TRBJ1-2, with D perhaps matching TRBD1 (6 bases). The CDR3 covers 14 residues. Trimming removed 0 bases from V and 8 bases from J, with 13 bases in between. Germline CDR1 reads MNHEY; CDR2 reads SMNVEV (reference sequence). The CDR3 spells CASSLSITGRGYTF. The DNA for the CDR3 is TGTGCCAGCAGTTTATCGATCACAGGGCGCGGCTACACCTTC.

This chain uses TRBV7-7 with TRBJ1-5, with 7 bases lining up with TRBD1. Looked up from germline, CDR1 is SSHAT and CDR2 is FNYEAQ (reference sequence). V trimming: 7 bases; J trimming: 2 bases; junction bases outside the gene matches: 26. The CDR3 extends over 21 amino acids. In nucleotides, the CDR3 is TGTGCCAGCACCCCTCCGAGGGACAGCAGGGTCAGTGATATTCGCAATCAGCCCCAGCATTTT. Its translation is CASTPPRDSRVSDIRNQPQHF.

This clone has just a few counts. This chain uses TRBV19 with TRBJ2-2; tentative D call: TRBD1 (5 bases). V gave up 6 bases and J gave up 3 bases, with 17 bases separating them. CDR3 length: 16 amino acids. Germline V CDR1 and CDR2: LNHDA, SQIVND (reference sequence). In DNA form, the CDR3 reads TGTGCCAGTAGCCCCGGTCCTGACAGCCACACCGGGGAGCTGTTTTTT. It translates to CASSPGPDSHTGELFF. The whole variable domain, filled in from reference TRBV19 and TRBJ2-2, reads DGGITQSPKYLFRKEGQNVTLSCEQNLNHDAMYWYRQDPGQGLRLIYYSQIVNDFQKGDIAEGYSVSREKKESFPLTVTSAQKNPTAFYLCASSPGPDSHTGELFFGEGSRLTVL.

The chain couples TRBV27 to TRBJ1-2, with 7 nucleotides matching TRBD1. Germline V gene lookup returns CDR1 MNHEY and CDR2 SMNVEV (reference sequence). The ends lost 0 bases at V and 0 bases at J; junction bases unmatched: 13. The CDR3 spans 19 residues. The DNA of the CDR3 is TGTGCCAGCAGTTTATCCATGACCTATGCGGGACAGTCTAACTATGGCTACACCTTC. Its protein is CASSLSMTYAGQSNYGYTF.

This clone was observed a handful of times. The genes are TRBV5-5 and TRBJ1-5, with D perhaps matching TRBD1 (6 bases). Trimming removed 4 bases at V and 3 bases at J, with 14 bases between. The CDR3 sequence is 15 residues long. Per the germline V gene, CDR1 is SGHKS and CDR2 is YYEKEE (reference sequence). The DNA for the CDR3 is TGTGCCAGCAGCCGGGGAGGACAGAACAATCAGCCCCAGCATTTT. Its protein is CASSRGGQNNQPQHF.

The chain has TRBV18 and TRBJ2-6; D unclear. Trimming pared 0 bases from V and 0 bases from J, leaving 6 bases between. Germline V CDR1 and CDR2: KGHSH, LQKENI. The CDR3 length is 16 residues. Written as DNA, the CDR3 is TGTGCCAGCTCACCACCAGGGTCCTCTGGGGCCAACGTCCTGACTTTC. It yields the protein CASSPPGSSGANVLTF.

This chain joins TRBV10-3 and TRBJ1-1; D remains unclear. The CDR3 extends over 13 amino acids. V shed 5 bases and J shed 0 bases, with 7 bases lying between them. CDR1 is ENHRY, CDR2 SYGVKD, per germline. The CDR3 DNA follows: TGTGCCATCAGTTCAGACATGAACACTGAAGCTTTCTTT. The encoded protein is CAISSDMNTEAFF.

CDR3: CASSLGNQGYTF. The CDR3 DNA reads TGTGCCAGCAGCTTAGGGAACCAGGGCTACACCTTC. The V gene is TRBV7-2, the J gene TRBJ1-2; D is unresolved. Looked up from germline, CDR1 is SGHTA and CDR2 is FQGNSA. V shed 1 base and J shed 8 bases, with 8 bases lying between them. This CDR3 is 12 amino acids long.

The rearrangement links TRBV29-1 to TRBJ2-7; 7 bases are shared with TRBD1. CDR3 length: 12 amino acids. The junction had 2 bases not matched to a gene; V was cut back by 4 bases and J by 2 bases. Germline CDR1 reads SQVTM; CDR2 reads ANQGSEA. The CDR3 DNA reads as TGCAGCGTTGTGGACAGGCCCTACGAGCAGTACTTC. Translating it yields CSVVDRPYEQYF.

The genes are TRBV7-2 and TRBJ2-1; 9 bases match TRBD2. CDR1 is SGHTA and CDR2 is FQGNSA in the germline V gene. Unmatched junction bases numbered 17, after V lost 7 bases and J lost 1 base. This CDR3 has 19 amino acids. The CDR3 reads CASTPQGLSGGLSYNEQFF. As DNA, the CDR3 is TGTGCCAGCACCCCCCAGGGACTTAGCGGGGGTTTATCCTACAATGAGCAGTTCTTC.

This sequence joins TRBV5-5 and TRBJ1-5; D is undetermined. The V and J ends lost 4 bases and 2 bases respectively, with 10 bases between them. Germline assignment: CDR1 SGHKS and CDR2 YYEKEE (reference sequence). The CDR3 has 14 residues. The CDR3 DNA reads TGTGCCAGCAGCACGGAGTTCGGCAATCAGCCCCAGCATTTT. It yields the protein CASSTEFGNQPQHF.

J is TRBJ1-2 and V is TRBV29-1; D is unclear. The CDR3 loop spans 14 amino acids. CDR1 SQVTM and CDR2 ANQGSEA come from the germline V gene. V was trimmed by 7 bases and J by 4 bases, leaving 19 bases between them. This CDR3 reads CSDRSTQTLYGYTF. CDR3 nucleotides: TGCAGCGACCGATCGACACAGACACTCTATGGCTACACCTTC.

This chain joins TRBV24-1 and TRBJ2-5, with D possibly matching TRBD2 (5 bases). Trimming shortened V by 2 bases and J by 5 bases, and 11 bases separated the two germline ends. CDR3 length equals 14 residues. Germline loops: CDR1 KGHDR, CDR2 SFDVKD. DNA for the CDR3: TGTGCCACCAGTGATTCGACCAGAGGGGAGACCCAGTACTTC. It yields the protein CATSDSTRGETQYF.

The chain is built from TRBV2 and TRBJ1-2, with 7 bases fitting TRBD1. Germline values: CDR1 SNHLY, CDR2 FYNNEI. The J segment lost 2 bases and the V segment lost 6 bases, leaving 3 bases of the junction unmatched. The CDR3 extends over 13 amino acids. The CDR3 loop reads CASSRDSNYGYTF. The CDR3 bases are TGTGCCAGCAGCCGGGACAGCAACTATGGCTACACCTTC.

This rearrangement joins TRBV30 to TRBJ2-5, with TRBD1 matching 8 bases. V lost 1 base, J lost 5 bases, and 3 bases stayed unmatched. From germline, CDR1 is GTSNPN and CDR2 SVGIG (reference sequence). CDR3 size: 13 residues. CDR3 in DNA: TGTGCCTGGAGTGGGACAGGGTACGAGACCCAGTACTTC. It encodes CAWSGTGYETQYF.